What follows are 17 T cell receptor beta chains derived from one specimen sequenced in a study of radiation and T cells in renal cell carcinoma. The time point here: baseline pretreatment blood. As for treatment: 15 Gy SBRT to primary tumor, nephrectomy 4 weeks later. Sequenced by immunoSEQ multiplex PCR; TCRdb stores in-frame clones only, minus some. The sample lists under 55,000 clones, 65% to 90% occurring once. The starting material was blood, obtained from a patient whose treatment included radiotherapy and nephrectomy. The source of these receptors is a woman between 70 and 85 years old with renal cell carcinoma.

This clone was picked up a small number of times. The chain recombines TRBV5-1 with TRBJ1-1; D is unclear. V gave up 2 bases and J gave up 6 bases, with 11 bases separating them. The CDR3 loop spans 13 amino acids. CDR1 and CDR2 (germline): SGHRS, YFSETQ. CDR3: CASSLKAGSEAFF. CDR3 DNA sequence: TGCGCCAGCAGCTTAAAGGCGGGGTCTGAAGCTTTCTTT.

The chain carries TRBV7-9 and TRBJ1-4; 10 bases map to TRBD1. Trimming at V came to 3 bases and at J to 7 bases, leaving 11 bases not matched to a gene. CDR3 size: 17 residues. Germline assignment: CDR1 SEHNR and CDR2 FQNEAQ (reference sequence). The DNA of the CDR3 is TGTGCCAGCAGCTTTGGGACAGGGGTATTAAGTGGTGAAAAACTGTTTTTT. This encodes CASSFGTGVLSGEKLFF.

CDR3 sequence: CASSPFPSLAGVADTQYF. The CDR3 DNA sequence: TGTGCCAGCAGCCCGTTCCCCTCCCTAGCGGGAGTGGCAGATACGCAGTATTTT. The rearrangement joins TRBV7-2 to TRBJ2-3; 10 bases map to TRBD2. J was trimmed by 4 bases and V by 5 bases; bases with no gene match: 15. Germline V CDR1 and CDR2: SGHTA, FQGNSA. This CDR3 has 18 amino acids.

The rearrangement uses TRBV2 and TRBJ2-5; 7 bases fit TRBD2. Germline assignment: CDR1 SNHLY and CDR2 FYNNEI. After removal of 7 bases from V and 5 bases from J, the junction contained 10 bases not matched to a gene. This CDR3 region has 14 residues. CDR3 bases: TGTGCCAGCACCGGATTAACTAGCGTGGAGACCCAGTACTTC. This gives the protein CASTGLTSVETQYF.

This clone is a singleton in its sample. The rearrangement uses TRBV30 and TRBJ1-2; maybe TRBD1 (5 bases). The germline V gene has CDR1 GTSNPN and CDR2 SVGIG (reference sequence). V was pared by 4 bases and J by 0 bases, with 21 bases between. This CDR3 has 17 amino acids. CDR3 loop: CAWNAGEVSEANYGYTF. The CDR3 DNA is TGTGCCTGGAATGCGGGGGAGGTCTCCGAAGCTAACTATGGCTACACCTTC. The full variable domain, its missing parts supplied by reference TRBV30 and TRBJ1-2, is SQTIHQWPATLVQPVGSPLSLECTVEGTSNPNLYWYRQAAGRGLQLLFYSVGIGQISSEVPQNLSASRPQDRQFILSSKKLLLSDSGFYLCAWNAGEVSEANYGYTFGSGTRLTVV.

The genes are TRBV2 and TRBJ2-1, with 7 bases that match TRBD1. The germline gives CDR1 SNHLY, CDR2 FYNNEI. CDR3 length: 15 residues. V was clipped by 5 bases and J by 9 bases; unmatched bases: 13. The CDR3 spells CASSPSRATGPEQFF. The CDR3 DNA reads TGTGCCAGCAGTCCCTCTCGCGCGACAGGGCCTGAGCAGTTCTTC.

The J gene is TRBJ1-1, the V gene TRBV11-3; D uncertain. This CDR3 region has 15 residues. V was trimmed by 0 bases and J by 2 bases, leaving 10 bases between them. Looked up from germline, CDR1 is SGHNT and CDR2 is YENEEA. CDR3 amino acids: CASSLDNTDNTEAFF. The CDR3 DNA reads TGTGCCAGCAGCTTAGATAATACAGACAACACTGAAGCTTTCTTT.

V and J are TRBV30 and TRBJ2-7; tentative D call: TRBD1 (5 bases). The CDR3 length is 15 residues. Germline CDR1 GTSNPN, CDR2 SVGIG (reference sequence). Trimming cost V 2 bases and J 3 bases, with 17 bases left between them. CDR3 coding DNA: TGTGCCTGGAGTCCGACAGCCCCGCCCCTCTACGAGCAGTACTTC. Translation gives CAWSPTAPPLYEQYF. Filled out from reference TRBV30 and TRBJ2-7, the complete variable domain reads SQTIHQWPATLVQPVGSPLSLECTVEGTSNPNLYWYRQAAGRGLQLLFYSVGIGQISSEVPQNLSASRPQDRQFILSSKKLLLSDSGFYLCAWSPTAPPLYEQYFGPGTRLTVT.

The chain couples TRBV20-1 to TRBJ1-2, with D perhaps matching TRBD1 (6 bases). Germline-derived CDR1 and CDR2 are DFQATT and SNEGSKA (reference sequence). The CDR3 extends over 11 amino acids. Deletions cut 4 bases from V and 8 bases from J, with 11 bases between. CDR3 coding DNA: TGCAGTGCTAACAGGGATATGGGCTACACCTTC. Its translation: CSANRDMGYTF.

J is TRBJ2-5 and V is TRBV6-5; D ambiguous. V lost 10 bases and J lost 4, with 16 bases in between. From germline, CDR1 is MNHEY and CDR2 SVGAGI. This CDR3 spans 13 amino acids. The CDR3 protein is CATGGAVGETQYF. The CDR3, as DNA: TGTGCCACCGGCGGTGCGGTTGGAGAGACCCAGTACTTC.

This chain joins TRBV9 and TRBJ2-2, with TRBD1 identical over 8 bases. The CDR3 extends over 15 amino acids. V lost 2 bases and J lost 4; bases outside the gene matches: 4. In germline, CDR1 is SGDLS, CDR2 YYNGEE. CDR3 sequence reads: CASSVGQGATGELFF. The CDR3 DNA reads TGTGCCAGCAGCGTGGGGCAGGGGGCCACCGGGGAGCTGTTTTTT.

About this clone: An end of the junction does not agree with germline; a read error may underlie this. The CDR3 protein is CASTLGSETEAFF. DNA of the CDR3: TGTGCCAGCACCTTAGGGTCTGAGACTGAAGCTTTCTTT. The J gene is TRBJ1-1, the V gene TRBV7-9; no clear D. Looked up from germline, CDR1 is SEHNR and CDR2 is FQNEAQ (reference sequence). The CDR3 loop spans 13 amino acids.

The rearrangement links TRBV6-5 to TRBJ2-1; a weak D match, TRBD1 (5 bases). Trimming stripped 3 bases from V and 12 bases from J, with 9 bases between. The germline V gene has CDR1 MNHEY and CDR2 SVGAGI. This CDR3 spans 11 amino acids. The chain's CDR3 is CASSYGRGQFF. The CDR3 nucleotides read TGTGCCAGCAGTTATGGAAGGGGGCAGTTCTTC.

The V call is TRBV18, the J call TRBJ2-2, with a tentative D call TRBD1 (6 bases). The CDR3 totals 15 residues. Deletions cut 0 bases from V and 5 bases from J, with 10 bases between. Germline V gene lookup returns CDR1 KGHSH and CDR2 LQKENI. In DNA, the CDR3 is TGTGCCAGCTCACCACCCAGGGGCGAAACCGGGGAGCTGTTTTTT. Translation gives CASSPPRGETGELFF.

This clone was seen a handful of times. This chain links TRBV9 with TRBJ1-2; no definite D call. Trimming shortened V by 3 bases and J by 2 bases, and 17 bases separated the two germline ends. In germline, CDR1 is SGDLS, CDR2 YYNGEE. The CDR3 consists of 16 residues. The CDR3 nucleotides read TGTGCCAGCAGCGAATCGAGGTGGGGAGGAAACTATGGCTACACCTTC. It is translated as CASSESRWGGNYGYTF.

V is TRBV9 and J is TRBJ1-5, with D tentatively TRBD1 (6 bases). V shed 3 bases and J shed 2 bases, with 6 bases lying between them. This CDR3 is 13 amino acids long. Germline V gene lookup returns CDR1 SGDLS and CDR2 YYNGEE. In nucleotides, the CDR3 is TGTGCCAGCAGCGGACAGGGCAATCAGCCCCAGCATTTT. Translated: CASSGQGNQPQHF.

The chain is built from TRBV5-4 and TRBJ2-7; D remains unclear. The CDR3 covers 12 residues. Trimming pared 0 bases from V and 5 bases from J, leaving 6 bases between. Germline assignment: CDR1 SGHNT and CDR2 YYREEE (reference sequence). CDR3 region: CASSLERHEQYF. The CDR3, as DNA: TGTGCCAGCAGCTTGGAGCGCCACGAGCAGTACTTC.